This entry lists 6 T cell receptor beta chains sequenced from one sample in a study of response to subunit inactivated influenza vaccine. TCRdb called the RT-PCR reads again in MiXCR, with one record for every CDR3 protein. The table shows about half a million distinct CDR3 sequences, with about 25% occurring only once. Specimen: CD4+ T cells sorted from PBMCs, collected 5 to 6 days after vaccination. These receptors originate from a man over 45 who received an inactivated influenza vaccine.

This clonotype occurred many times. The CDR3 coding sequence is TGCAGCGTTGTTGGAGGACTCCAAGAGACCCAGTACTTC. Translation gives CSVVGGLQETQYF. The J gene is TRBJ2-5, the V gene TRBV29-1, with D tentatively TRBD2 (5 bases). Trimming stripped 4 bases from V and 1 base from J, with 10 bases between. The CDR3 length is 13 residues. The germline V gene encodes CDR1 SQVTM and CDR2 ANQGSEA.

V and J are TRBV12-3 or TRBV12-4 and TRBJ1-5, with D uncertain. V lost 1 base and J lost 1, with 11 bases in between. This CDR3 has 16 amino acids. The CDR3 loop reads CASSLGSGRSNQPQHF. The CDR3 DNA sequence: TGTGCCAGCAGTTTAGGTAGTGGAAGGAGCAATCAGCCCCAGCATTTT.

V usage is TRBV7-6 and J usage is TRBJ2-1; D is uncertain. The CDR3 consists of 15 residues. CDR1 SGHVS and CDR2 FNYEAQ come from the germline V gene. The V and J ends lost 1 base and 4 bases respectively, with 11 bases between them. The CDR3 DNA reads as TGTGCCAGCAGCTTAGTTCCGGCCCTTTACAATGAGCAGTTCTTC. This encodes CASSLVPALYNEQFF.

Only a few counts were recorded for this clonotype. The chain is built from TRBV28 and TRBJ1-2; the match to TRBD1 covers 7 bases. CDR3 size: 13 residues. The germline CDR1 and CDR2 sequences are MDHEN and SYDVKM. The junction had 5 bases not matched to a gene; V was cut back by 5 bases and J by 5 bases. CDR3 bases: TGTGCCAGCAGTCTCGGGACAGAGTATGGCTACACCTTC. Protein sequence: CASSLGTEYGYTF.

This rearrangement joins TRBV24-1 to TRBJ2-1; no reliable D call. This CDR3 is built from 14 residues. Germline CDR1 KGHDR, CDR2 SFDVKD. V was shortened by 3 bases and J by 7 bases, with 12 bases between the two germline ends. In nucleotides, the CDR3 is TGTGCCACCAGTGATATCCACCCACCGAATGAGCAGTTCTTC. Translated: CATSDIHPPNEQFF.

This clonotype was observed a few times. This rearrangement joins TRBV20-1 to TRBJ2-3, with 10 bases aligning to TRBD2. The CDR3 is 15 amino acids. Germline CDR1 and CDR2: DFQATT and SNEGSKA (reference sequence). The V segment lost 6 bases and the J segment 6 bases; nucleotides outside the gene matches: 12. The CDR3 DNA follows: TGCAGTGCCGTATCGGGACTAGCGATAGCGGATACGCAGTATTTT. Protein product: CSAVSGLAIADTQYF.